This T cell receptor (beta chain) was recorded in a study of T cells and copy number aberrations in small-cell lung cancer. Regarding the study as a whole: The study's sample size was small, so findings need validation. All specimens were formalin-fixed paraffin-embedded tissue, which is known to introduce sequencing artifacts.

Donors had limited-stage small-cell lung cancer, resected between about 2008 and 2020. Some clones are missing from TCRdb's copy, which holds only in-frame ones; the method was immunoSEQ multiplex PCR. The top ten clones hold more than 6% of a sample with under 150 clones, approximately 97% of them seen once. With respect to this clone: Its target is not known.

The sequence derives from a man aged 55 to 70 with small cell lung cancer. The sample taken for sequencing was normal tissue next to the tumor.

CDR3 nucleotide sequence: TGTGCCAGCAGCGAGTGGTGGGGGGGTGGCAATCAGCCCCAGCATTTT. Translating gives CASSEWWGGGNQPQHF. The rearrangement links TRBV28 to TRBJ1-5; TRBD1 might be the D (5 bases). V lost 6 bases and J 2 bases, leaving 17 bases between the germline ends. CDR1 is MDHEN, CDR2 SYDVKM, per germline. CDR3 size: 16 residues.